These T cell receptor beta chains were read from a single sample in a study of cytomegalovirus exposure and HLA in healthy donors. The table came from immunoSEQ multiplex PCR; TCRdb's copy has only in-frame clones and leaves some out. There are roughly 130,000 clones in the sample; roughly 74% occur only once, and approximately 5.4% lies in the top ten. Sequencing was done on a sample of PBMCs. All receptors come from a woman in her forties or fifties in good health and CMV-seropositive. Both conserved end residues are part of each CDR3. Each record gives: D gene, clone size, V gene, J gene, CDR3 DNA, CDR3 protein. D genes are given only for firm matches. The size of a clone is reported for some rows only, either as once, few or many, or as a class for expanded clones.

.	.	TRBV27	TRBJ1-2	TGTGCCAGCAGGATCGGAGCGGACTATGGCTACACCTTC	CASRIGADYGYTF
TRBD2	.	TRBV6-1	TRBJ2-5	TGTGCCAGCAGGGTCGGACTAGCCGTACGAGAGACCCAGTACTTC	CASRVGLAVRETQYF
.	.	TRBV29-1	TRBJ2-7	TGCAGCGTTTACCACGAGCAGTACTTC	CSVYHEQYF
.	.	TRBV6-5	TRBJ2-3	TGTGCCAGCAGTTACGCGGCGGGGGCTGGCACAGATACGCAGTATTTT	CASSYAAGAGTDTQYF
TRBD2	few	TRBV7-2	TRBJ2-7	TGTGCCAGCAAGGGGACTAGCGGGGGGTCCTACGAGCAGTACTTC	CASKGTSGGSYEQYF
TRBD1	.	TRBV30	TRBJ2-5	TGTGCCTGGAGTGAAGGACAGGGAGACGGAGAGACCCAGTACTTC	CAWSEGQGDGETQYF
.	.	TRBV5-1	TRBJ2-1	TGCGCCAGCAGCTTGGCCACGGTGCAGTTCTTC	CASSLATVQFF
.	.	TRBV6-1	TRBJ2-5	TGTGCCAGCTTGGAACAGGGCCAGGGGACCCAGTACTTC	CASLEQGQGTQYF
.	.	TRBV19	TRBJ2-7	TGTGCCAGTATGGATGCAGGGTACTCCTACGAGCAGTACTTC	CASMDAGYSYEQYF
.	.	TRBV7-9	TRBJ1-2	TGTGCCAGCAGCGCAACAGGGTTCTATGGCTACACCTTC	CASSATGFYGYTF
TRBD1	.	TRBV6-5	TRBJ1-2	TGTGCCAGCAGGTCAGGGGGCGACGGCTATGGCTACACCTTC	CASRSGGDGYGYTF
TRBD1	.	TRBV6-5	TRBJ1-2	TGTGCCAGCAGTTACACAGGGGCTCGCTATGGCTACACCTTC	CASSYTGARYGYTF
TRBD2	.	TRBV2	TRBJ2-5	TGTGCCATCATTAGCGGGGGGGCAAAGACCCAGTACTTC	CAIISGGAKTQYF
TRBD1	once	TRBV9	TRBJ2-3	TGTGCCAGCAGCGTCCAGACAGGGTTTAAGGCAGATACGCAGTATTTT	CASSVQTGFKADTQYF
.	.	TRBV19	TRBJ2-7	TGTGCCCGATGGGTGAGAGCTGGGGGGAAACACGAGCAGTACTTC	CARWVRAGGKHEQYF
TRBD1	.	TRBV6-6	TRBJ2-5	TGTGCCAGCAGTACCGGGACAGGGGGTCAAGAGACCCAGTACTTC	CASSTGTGGQETQYF
TRBD1	.	TRBV11-2	TRBJ1-2	TGTGCCAGCAGCTTCCCAGGGGGCCAAGCTGGCTACACCTTC	CASSFPGGQAGYTF
TRBD1	.	TRBV4-1	TRBJ2-7	TGCGCCAGCAGCCACTCCGGGACAGGGTCCTACGAGCAGTACTTC	CASSHSGTGSYEQYF
.	.	TRBV5-1	TRBJ1-2	TGCGCCAGCAGCTTGAGGGGGACAAGGAACGATGGCTACACCTTC	CASSLRGTRNDGYTF
.	.	TRBV19	TRBJ1-6	TGTGCCTCCGCGGAGGGCAGCGCGAATTCACCCCTCCACTTT	CASAEGSANSPLHF
.	.	TRBV15	TRBJ2-7	TGTGCCACCAGCAGAGGACAGGGAGGCGAGCAGTACTTC	CATSRGQGGEQYF
.	.	TRBV11-3	TRBJ2-1	TGTGCCAGCAGCGCCCGAGGGAATGAGCAGTTCTTC	CASSARGNEQFF
TRBD1	.	TRBV19	TRBJ1-5	TGTGCCAGTAGTATCCCGGACAGGGGGCCCGTTCAGCCCCAGCATTTT	CASSIPDRGPVQPQHF
TRBD1	.	TRBV6-4	TRBJ1-2	TGTGCCAGCAGCCCCATGACAGGGGGTGGCTACACCTTC	CASSPMTGGGYTF
.	.	TRBV19	TRBJ1-2	TGTGCCACCGCGGAGCGATTGGGTGGCTACACCTTC	CATAERLGGYTF
TRBD1	.	TRBV15	TRBJ1-3	TGTGCCACCAGCAGAGATCCACAGGGGGCGACCATATATTTT	CATSRDPQGATIYF
TRBD2	.	TRBV5-1	TRBJ2-3	TGCGCCAGCAGCCCGGGGGGAGACCCGAGGGATACGCAGTATTTT	CASSPGGDPRDTQYF
TRBD1	once	TRBV30	TRBJ2-7	TGTGCCTGGAGTGTCTTCCAGGGGGCGGCGGGCGAGCAGTACTTC	CAWSVFQGAAGEQYF
.	.	TRBV30	TRBJ1-2	TGTGCCTGGAGTGAGACGTGGGCCGGCTACACCTTC	CAWSETWAGYTF
TRBD1	once	TRBV5-6	TRBJ2-7	TGTGCCAGCAGCCCGGGACAGGGTCGCGAGCAGTACTTC	CASSPGQGREQYF
TRBD1	.	TRBV19	TRBJ1-6	TGTTCCACGACGGGACAGTTCAATTCACCCCTCCACTTT	CSTTGQFNSPLHF
.	.	TRBV4-1	TRBJ1-4	TGCGCCAGCAGCCAGCAGGCCGATGAAAAACTGTTTTTT	CASSQQADEKLFF
TRBD2	few	TRBV2	TRBJ2-2	TGTACCAGCAGGGAGGGTTTCGCGAACACCGGGGAGCTGTTTTTT	CTSREGFANTGELFF
TRBD1	.	TRBV6-1	TRBJ1-2	TGTGCCAGCAGACCGGGACAGGACTATGGCTACACCTTC	CASRPGQDYGYTF
TRBD1	.	TRBV29-1	TRBJ1-1	TGCAGCGTCAATTCCGGGACAGGGGGTTGGAACACTGAAGCTTTCTTT	CSVNSGTGGWNTEAFF
.	.	TRBV7-9	TRBJ1-4	TGTGCCAGCAGCTTATCAAATGAAAAACTGTTTTTT	CASSLSNEKLFF
.	.	TRBV21-1	TRBJ2-7	TGTGCCAGCGGGCGACAGGGGCCATCCTACGAGCAGTACTTC	CASGRQGPSYEQYF
TRBD1	few	TRBV7-6	TRBJ1-4	TGTGCCAGCAGCTGGACAGGGGCCCCCAATGAAAAACTGTTTTTT	CASSWTGAPNEKLFF
.	.	TRBV29-1	TRBJ1-2	TGCAGCGTGCAGGACACTAATGGCTACACCTTC	CSVQDTNGYTF
TRBD1	few	TRBV6-4	TRBJ2-5	TGTGCCAGCAGTGACGGGACAGAAGAGACCCAGTACTTC	CASSDGTEETQYF
.	.	TRBV19	TRBJ2-5	TGTGCCAGTAGTATAAGGGCGGGGAAGCAAGAGACCCAGTACTTC	CASSIRAGKQETQYF
.	.	TRBV19	TRBJ1-6	TGTGCCAGTAGTAACCTTCAGGGAAAGGTAACGTCACCCCTCCACTTT	CASSNLQGKVTSPLHF
.	.	TRBV11-2	TRBJ2-7	TGTGCCAGCAGCTTACAGCGTGAGCAGTACTTC	CASSLQREQYF
.	.	TRBV4-3	TRBJ2-3	TGCGCCAGCAGCCAAGACTACAGGGGCGGGGACTCCACAGATACGCAGTATTTT	CASSQDYRGGDSTDTQYF
TRBD1	.	TRBV5-1	TRBJ1-1	TGCGCCAGCAGCTTGGGTCCCCAGGGGGCTGAAGCTTTCTTT	CASSLGPQGAEAFF
.	.	TRBV5-1	TRBJ1-2	TGCGCCAGCAGCTTGGACAGGGATTATGGCTACACCTTC	CASSLDRDYGYTF
.	.	TRBV29-1	TRBJ2-1	TGCAGCGTTGAAGATCCTCGGTACCCCTACAATGAGCAGTTCTTC	CSVEDPRYPYNEQFF
.	.	TRBV13	TRBJ2-5	TGTGCCAGCAGCTTAGGACGCGGGGACCAAGAGACCCAGTACTTC	CASSLGRGDQETQYF